Each of the 12 T cell receptor beta chains below was sequenced from the same sample in a study of Ad26.COV2.S vaccination and SARS-CoV-2 variants. As to treatment: roughly 18 received Ad26.COV2.S at low or high dose, single or two shots; 5 received placebo; per-sample allocation not given. Samples were taken on day 63 after the first vaccine or placebo injection. Method: immunoSEQ multiplex PCR; TCRdb's copy keeps in-frame clones and lacks some. In the table there are 440,000 or so clones, around 90% of which are singletons. Sequencing was performed on peripheral blood, taken in a trial of Ad26.COV2.S vaccine versus placebo. These TCRs come from a person aged 18-60 years who received the Ad26.COV2.S COVID-19 vaccine or a placebo.

V and J are TRBV19 and TRBJ2-6; 8 bases are a match to TRBD1. The junction had 12 bases not matched to a gene; V was cut back by 7 bases and J by 4 bases. The CDR3 is 17 amino acids. CDR1 LNHDA and CDR2 SQIVND come from the germline V gene (reference sequence). The CDR3 region is CASTIEQGAEGANVLTF. The CDR3 bases are TGTGCCAGTACCATCGAGCAGGGGGCGGAAGGGGCCAACGTCCTGACTTTC.

The chain employs TRBV15 and TRBJ2-2; TRBD1 might be the D (6 bases). Trimming took off 5 bases at V and 1 base at J, with 17 bases between the two ends. CDR1 and CDR2 from the germline V gene are LNHNV and YYDKDF (reference sequence). The length of the CDR3 is 17 residues. This CDR3 is CATSGPGVDWNTGELFF. The CDR3 DNA reads as TGTGCCACCAGCGGCCCAGGGGTGGATTGGAACACCGGGGAGCTGTTTTTT.

This chain joins TRBV19 and TRBJ2-3, with D perhaps matching TRBD1 (5 bases). CDR1 and CDR2 (germline): LNHDA, SQIVND (reference sequence). The CDR3 runs to 14 residues. V lost 6 bases and J 0 bases, leaving 10 bases between the germline ends. The CDR3 DNA sequence: TGTGCCAGTAGGCAGGGTACTAGCACAGATACGCAGTATTTT. Amino acid sequence: CASRQGTSTDTQYF.

This clone was observed a single time. The V gene is TRBV7-2, the J gene TRBJ2-5; 10 bases align to TRBD1. Trimming took 5 bases from V and 8 from J; bases not matched to a gene: 8. CDR3 length: 14 residues. Germline values: CDR1 SGHTA, CDR2 FQGNSA. The CDR3 reads CASSPWTGGDTQYF. In nucleotides, the CDR3 is TGTGCCAGCAGCCCTTGGACAGGGGGGGACACCCAGTACTTC.

The chain employs TRBV4-2 and TRBJ2-1, with a weak D call TRBD2 (5 bases). Germline V lookup: CDR1 LGHNA, CDR2 YNFKEQ. Trimming took 0 bases from V and 0 from J, leaving 12 bases between them. The CDR3 is 17 amino acids. Here the CDR3 reads CASSQDPRGSSYNEQFF. CDR3 coding DNA: TGTGCCAGCAGCCAAGATCCCAGAGGGAGCTCCTACAATGAGCAGTTCTTC.

V gene TRBV6-2 or TRBV6-3 combines with J gene TRBJ2-7, with D unclear. The CDR3 consists of 13 residues. Per the germline V gene, CDR1 is MNHEY and CDR2 is SVGEGT. V lost 2 bases to trimming and J lost 4 bases, with 9 bases between them. The CDR3 here is CASSYGLIYEQYF. CDR3 nucleotide sequence: TGTGCCAGCAGTTACGGTTTGATTTACGAGCAGTACTTC.

The table lists this clone with a count of one. The genes are TRBV7-9 and TRBJ2-7, with D possibly TRBD1 on 5 matching bases. Deletions cut 3 bases from V and 2 bases from J, with 23 bases between. The CDR3 is made up of 18 amino acids. Germline CDR1 and CDR2: SEHNR and FQNEAQ (reference sequence). The CDR3 region has the DNA TGTGCCAGCAGCTTCCCCATAAGGGGCACATCGCATGCCTACGAGCAGTACTTC. It specifies CASSFPIRGTSHAYEQYF.

The V and J genes are TRBV5-1 and TRBJ1-3, with D maybe TRBD1 (5 bases). Deletions cut 0 bases from V and 2 bases from J, with 12 bases between. CDR3 size: 16 residues. Germline V gives CDR1 SGHRS, CDR2 YFSETQ. The CDR3 reads CASSLARGLTGNTIYF. In DNA, the CDR3 is TGCGCCAGCAGCTTGGCCCGGGGCCTGACTGGAAACACCATATATTTT.

This chain joins TRBV11-2 and TRBJ2-2; TRBD2 aligns across 8 bases. In germline, CDR1 is SGHAT, CDR2 FQNNGV. The CDR3 runs 19 residues. The J segment lost 6 bases and the V segment lost 4 bases, leaving 19 bases of the junction unmatched. CDR3 region: CASSSGLGTPRIASGELFF. The CDR3 bases are TGTGCCAGCAGCTCGGGACTAGGGACCCCAAGGATTGCGTCCGGGGAGCTGTTTTTT.

The chain uses TRBV28 and TRBJ2-1; possibly TRBD1 or TRBD2 for D (9 bases each). This CDR3 is built from 18 residues. Germline assignment: CDR1 MDHEN and CDR2 SYDVKM. The ends were cut back, 7 bases at V and 3 bases at J, with 25 bases in the middle. The DNA for the CDR3 is TGTGCCAGCAAGGTCGGACAGGGGTGGCGGGAGGGCTACAATGAGCAGTTCTTC. Encoded protein: CASKVGQGWREGYNEQFF.

The chain combines TRBV19 with TRBJ2-1, with 14 bases that match TRBD2. With V trimmed by 6 bases and J by 9 bases, 13 bases remained unmatched. The CDR3 is 17 residues long. Germline loops: CDR1 LNHDA, CDR2 SQIVND (reference sequence). CDR3 loop: CASRPPRTSGRLGEQFF. CDR3 in DNA: TGTGCCAGTAGACCCCCGCGGACTAGCGGGAGGCTGGGTGAGCAGTTCTTC. Together with reference TRBV19 and TRBJ2-1, the CDR3 gives the full variable domain: DGGITQSPKYLFRKEGQNVTLSCEQNLNHDAMYWYRQDPGQGLRLIYYSQIVNDFQKGDIAEGYSVSREKKESFPLTVTSAQKNPTAFYLCASRPPRTSGRLGEQFFGPGTRLTVL.

This rearrangement joins TRBV7-9 to TRBJ2-1; tentative D call: TRBD2 (6 bases). Trimming left V 5 bases short and J 2 bases short, with 16 bases between. CDR3 length: 16 residues. Germline V gene data show CDR1 as SEHNR and CDR2 as FQNEAQ (reference sequence). CDR3 coding DNA: TGTGCCAGCAGCCCGAGACTAGGCGGCCCCTACAATGAGCAGTTCTTC. Amino acid sequence: CASSPRLGGPYNEQFF.